The clone carrying this TCR beta chain appeared a single time. This sample was taken from a study of blood T cell repertoires in COVID-19. Study-level information: Sites in the United States, Italy and Spain provided acute and convalescent COVID-19 samples. Nucleic acid was either cDNA or gDNA, and it came from T cells, B-cell-depleted T cells, or PBMCs.

In the study's own analysis: Reference gene primer amplification gave estimated nucleated cell counts. Profiling relied on immunoSEQ multiplex PCR, and the TCRdb table lists in-frame clones only, not all of them. D and trimming come from the DNA, and the V and J calls and clone size come from that table. The sample records some 99,000 clones, approximately 90% being singletons. This receptor was identified in a human donor in a cohort sampled during active COVID-19. The sample was peripheral blood.

CDR3 loop: CASSQSMGLAGGSYNEQFF. The CDR3 nucleotides read TGCGCCAGCAGCCAATCAATGGGACTAGCGGGAGGCTCCTACAATGAGCAGTTCTTC. V and J are TRBV4-3 and TRBJ2-1, with 15 bases that match TRBD2. Trimming removed 2 bases from V and 0 bases from J; junction bases left unmatched: 5. Germline CDR1 and CDR2: LGHNA and YSLEER. The CDR3 sequence is 19 residues long.